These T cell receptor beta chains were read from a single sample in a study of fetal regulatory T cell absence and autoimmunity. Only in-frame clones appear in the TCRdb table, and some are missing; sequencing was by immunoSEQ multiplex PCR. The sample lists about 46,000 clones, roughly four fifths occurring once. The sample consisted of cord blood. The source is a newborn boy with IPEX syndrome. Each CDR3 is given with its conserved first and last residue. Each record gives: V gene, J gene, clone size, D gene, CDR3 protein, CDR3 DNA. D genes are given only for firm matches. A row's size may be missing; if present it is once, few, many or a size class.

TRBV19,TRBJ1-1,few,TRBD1,CASSITGENTEAFF,TGTGCCAGTAGTATCACAGGGGAGAACACTGAAGCTTTCTTT
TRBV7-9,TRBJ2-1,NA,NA,CASSSRRFTRAYNEQFF,TGTGCCAGCAGCTCTCGAAGGTTTACAAGGGCCTACAATGAGCAGTTCTTC
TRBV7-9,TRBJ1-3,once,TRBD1,CASSLGTTGSDRTGNTIYF,TGTGCCAGCAGCTTAGGGACTACCGGGTCGGACAGGACTGGAAACACCATATATTTT
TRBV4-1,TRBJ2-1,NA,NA,CASSQDLVGRSYNEQFF,TGCGCCAGCAGCCAAGATTTGGTGGGGCGCTCCTACAATGAGCAGTTCTTC
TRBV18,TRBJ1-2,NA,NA,CASSPPTKNSYGYTF,TGTGCCAGCTCACCACCGACAAAAAACTCCTATGGCTACACCTTC
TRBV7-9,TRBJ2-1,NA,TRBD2,CASSPQGRGGSYNEQFF,TGTGCCAGCAGCCCACAAGGGCGGGGGGGTTCCTACAATGAGCAGTTCTTC
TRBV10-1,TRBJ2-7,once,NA,CASSEQSGTEPYEQYF,TGCGCCAGCAGTGAACAGTCCGGGACGGAACCTTACGAGCAGTACTTC
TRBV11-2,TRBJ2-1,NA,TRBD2,CASSLGLLAGGRSYNEQFF,TGTGCCAGCAGCCTAGGGCTACTAGCGGGGGGGCGCTCCTACAATGAGCAGTTCTTC
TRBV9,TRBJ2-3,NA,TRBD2,CASSVAPAGSTDTQYF,TGTGCCAGCAGCGTAGCTCCAGCGGGGAGCACAGATACGCAGTATTTT
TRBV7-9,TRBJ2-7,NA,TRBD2,CASSLAGGRGAYEQYF,TGTGCCAGCAGCTTAGCCGGCGGGAGGGGGGCCTACGAGCAGTACTTC
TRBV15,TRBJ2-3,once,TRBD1,CATSREGQASTDTQYF,TGTGCCACCAGCAGAGAGGGACAGGCCTCCACAGATACGCAGTATTTT
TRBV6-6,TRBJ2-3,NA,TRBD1,CASNRGFRTDTQYF,TGTGCCAGCAACAGGGGGTTTCGCACAGATACGCAGTATTTT
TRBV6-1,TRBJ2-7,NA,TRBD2,CASGRASGIYEQYF,TGTGCCAGTGGAAGGGCTAGCGGGATCTACGAGCAGTACTTC
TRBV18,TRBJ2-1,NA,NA,CATFGVRPNNTNEQFF,TGTGCCACCTTCGGAGTTCGGCCCAATAATACCAATGAGCAGTTCTTC
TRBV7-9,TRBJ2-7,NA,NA,CASSLGFLEQYF,TGTGCCAGCAGCTTAGGGTTTCTCGAGCAGTACTTC
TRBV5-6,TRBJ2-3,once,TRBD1,CASSLTGDKDTQYF,TGTGCCAGCAGCTTGACAGGGGATAAAGATACGCAGTATTTT
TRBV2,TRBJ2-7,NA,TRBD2,CASSVAGGAYEQYF,TGTGCCAGCAGTGTAGCGGGAGGGGCCTACGAGCAGTACTTC
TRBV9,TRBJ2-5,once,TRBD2,CASSVAGGQETQYF,TGTGCCAGCAGCGTCGCGGGAGGACAAGAGACCCAGTACTTC
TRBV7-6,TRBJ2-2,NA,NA,CASSLAGQNTGELFF,TGTGCCAGCAGCTTAGCCGGACAGAACACCGGGGAGCTGTTTTTT
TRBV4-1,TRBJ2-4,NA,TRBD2,CASSPRGLADPLAKNIQYF,TGCGCCAGCAGCCCCCGGGGACTAGCGGACCCCTTAGCCAAAAACATTCAGTACTTC
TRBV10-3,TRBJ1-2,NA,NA,CAISEPGDTTNYGYTF,TGTGCCATCAGTGAGCCGGGGGACACCACCAACTATGGCTACACCTTC
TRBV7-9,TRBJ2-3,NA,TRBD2,CASSLGEGTSTDTQYF,TGTGCCAGCAGCTTAGGGGAGGGGACTAGCACAGATACGCAGTATTTT
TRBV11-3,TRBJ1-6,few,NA,CASSLITGINSPLHF,TGTGCCAGCAGCTTAATAACAGGAATCAATTCACCCCTCCACTTT
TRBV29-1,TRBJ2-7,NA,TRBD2,CSVGHRRRESEQYF,TGCAGCGTTGGACACAGGAGGCGGGAGAGCGAGCAGTACTTC
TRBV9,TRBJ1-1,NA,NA,CASSLYKNTEAFF,TGTGCCAGCAGCCTGTACAAGAACACTGAAGCTTTCTTT
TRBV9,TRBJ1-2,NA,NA,CASSPSWGGNYGYTF,TGTGCCAGCAGCCCAAGCTGGGGGGGGAACTATGGCTACACCTTC
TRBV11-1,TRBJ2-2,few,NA,CASSSDSSGELFF,TGTGCCAGCAGCTCGGACAGCAGCGGGGAGCTGTTTTTT
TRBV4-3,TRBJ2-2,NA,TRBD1,CASSWGQGTGELFF,TGCGCCAGCAGCTGGGGACAGGGTACCGGGGAGCTGTTTTTT
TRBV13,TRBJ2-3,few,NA,CASSPTRNTDTQYF,TGTGCCAGCAGCCCGACCAGGAACACAGATACGCAGTATTTT
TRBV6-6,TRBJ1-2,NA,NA,CASSWGYRVSNYGYTF,TGTGCCAGCAGTTGGGGATACAGGGTTTCGAACTATGGCTACACCTTC
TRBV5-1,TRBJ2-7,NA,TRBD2,CASSLWLAGATYEQYF,TGCGCCAGCAGCTTGTGGTTAGCGGGAGCCACCTACGAGCAGTACTTC
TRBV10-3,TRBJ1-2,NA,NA,CAISETRVDYGYTF,TGTGCCATCAGTGAAACCAGGGTTGACTATGGCTACACCTTC
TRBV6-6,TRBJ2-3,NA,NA,CASSYSRPGTDTQYF,TGTGCCAGCAGTTACAGCCGTCCAGGCACAGATACGCAGTATTTT
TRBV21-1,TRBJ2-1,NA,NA,CASPRGLEPYNEQFF,TGTGCCAGCCCCCGTGGACTAGAACCCTACAATGAGCAGTTCTTC
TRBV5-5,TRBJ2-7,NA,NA,CASSLVGRAIYEQYF,TGTGCCAGCAGCTTGGTCGGGAGAGCGATCTACGAGCAGTACTTC
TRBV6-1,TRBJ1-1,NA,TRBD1,CASSAKDRVGAFF,TGTGCCAGCAGTGCCAAAGACAGGGTCGGAGCTTTCTTT
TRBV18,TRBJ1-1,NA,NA,CASSPGSTEAFF,TGTGCCAGCTCACCCGGGTCCACTGAAGCTTTCTTT
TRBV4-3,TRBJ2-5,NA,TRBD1,CASSHQDRGRETQYF,TGCGCCAGCAGCCACCAGGACAGGGGGCGAGAGACCCAGTACTTC
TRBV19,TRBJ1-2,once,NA,CASSGRGNYGYTF,TGTGCCAGTAGTGGAAGGGGTAACTATGGCTACACCTTC
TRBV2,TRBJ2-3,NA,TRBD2,CATLLLAGGPGTDTQYF,TGTGCCACCCTTTTGCTAGCGGGAGGGCCCGGCACAGATACGCAGTATTTT
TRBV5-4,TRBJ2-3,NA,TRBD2,CASSSGLAGVTRGTDTQYF,TGTGCCAGCAGCTCGGGACTAGCGGGGGTAACAAGGGGCACAGATACGCAGTATTTT
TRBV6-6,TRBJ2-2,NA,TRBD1,CASSSPDRGGGELFF,TGTGCCAGCAGTTCACCTGACAGGGGCGGCGGGGAGCTGTTTTTT
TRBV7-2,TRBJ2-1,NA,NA,CASSLDGAGRGQFF,TGTGCCAGCAGCTTAGACGGGGCTGGAAGGGGGCAGTTCTTC
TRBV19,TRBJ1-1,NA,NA,CASSPGLMNTEAFF,TGTGCCAGTAGTCCGGGACTGATGAACACTGAAGCTTTCTTT
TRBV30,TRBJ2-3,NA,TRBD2,CAWRAGGPDTQYF,TGTGCCTGGAGAGCGGGGGGGCCAGATACGCAGTATTTT
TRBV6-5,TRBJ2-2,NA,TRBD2,CASSYSGGGAPGELFF,TGTGCCAGCAGTTACTCTGGCGGGGGGGCTCCCGGGGAGCTGTTTTTT
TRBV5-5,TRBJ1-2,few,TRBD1,CASSLADRGLIGYTF,TGTGCCAGCAGCTTGGCCGACAGGGGGCTGATTGGCTACACCTTC
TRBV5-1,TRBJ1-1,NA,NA,CASSLNREEAFF,TGCGCCAGCAGCTTGAACAGGGAGGAAGCTTTCTTT
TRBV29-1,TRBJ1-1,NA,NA,CSVESSSTEAFF,TGCAGCGTTGAATCTTCCAGCACTGAAGCTTTCTTT
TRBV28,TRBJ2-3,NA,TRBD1,CASSWDRADTQYF,TGTGCCAGCAGTTGGGACAGGGCGGATACGCAGTATTTT
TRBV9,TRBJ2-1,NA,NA,CASSVGLHNEQFF,TGTGCCAGCAGCGTAGGTCTCCACAATGAGCAGTTCTTC
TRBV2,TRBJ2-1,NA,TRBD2,CASSGLAGEQFF,TGTGCCAGCAGCGGACTAGCGGGGGAGCAGTTCTTC